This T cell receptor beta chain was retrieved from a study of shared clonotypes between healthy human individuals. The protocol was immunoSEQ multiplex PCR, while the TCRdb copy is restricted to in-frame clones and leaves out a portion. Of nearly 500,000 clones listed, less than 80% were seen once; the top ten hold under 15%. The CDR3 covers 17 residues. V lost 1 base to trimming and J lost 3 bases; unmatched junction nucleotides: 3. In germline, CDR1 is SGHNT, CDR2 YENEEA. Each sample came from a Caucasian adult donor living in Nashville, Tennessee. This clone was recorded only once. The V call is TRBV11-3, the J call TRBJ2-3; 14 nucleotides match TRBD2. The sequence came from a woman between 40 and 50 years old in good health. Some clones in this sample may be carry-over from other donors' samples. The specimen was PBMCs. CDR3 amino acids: CASSLGGTSGSTDTQYF. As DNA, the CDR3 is TGTGCCAGCAGCTTAGGGGGGACTAGCGGGAGTACAGATACGCAGTATTTT.